Following are 27 T cell receptor beta chains from one sample sequenced in a study of response to subunit inactivated influenza vaccine. TCRdb recomputed calls from the RT-PCR reads with MiXCR, one row per CDR3 protein. The profile covers under 200,000 distinct CDR3 sequences, with 12% appearing a single time and approximately 30% taken by the ten largest. These data also formed part of another study, on T cells expressing NK-cell markers. That study reports: Generation of TCR beta cDNA was performed by 5'RACE template switching incorporating UMIs.

Here the sequenced sample was CD8+ T cells sorted from PBMCs, taken 11 to 12 days after vaccination. The receptors were sampled from a man aged 45-60 years who received an inactivated influenza vaccine.

This clonotype was picked up many times. The gene calls are TRBV3-1 and TRBJ2-7, with 8 bases identical to TRBD1. The germline gives CDR1 LGHDT, CDR2 YNNKEL (reference sequence). The CDR3 is 16 amino acids. The V segment lost 4 bases and the J segment 3 bases; nucleotides outside the gene matches: 11. This chain's CDR3 is CASSRLGTGPNYEQYF. In DNA form, the CDR3 reads TGTGCCAGCAGCCGGCTCGGGACAGGTCCAAACTACGAGCAGTACTTC.

This clonotype was found many times. V and J are TRBV6-2 or TRBV6-3 and TRBJ1-6; 7 bases line up with TRBD1. The J segment lost 7 bases and the V segment lost 7 bases, leaving 7 bases of the junction unmatched. This CDR3 is built from 14 residues. CDR1 and CDR2 from the germline V gene are MNHEY and SVGEGT. The CDR3 nucleotides read TGTGCCAGCACAGGGGGTCTTTGGAATTCACCCCTCCACTTT. Protein product: CASTGGLWNSPLHF.

The chain recombines TRBV11-2 with TRBJ2-7; D could derive from TRBD1 or TRBD2 (5 bases each). V lost 3 bases, J lost 1 base, and 10 bases lay in between. CDR3 length equals 14 residues. Per the germline V gene, CDR1 is SGHAT and CDR2 is FQNNGV. The CDR3 coding sequence is TGTGCCAGCAGCTTCGGAGGACAATCCTACGAGCAGTACTTC. Residues: CASSFGGQSYEQYF.

In its sample, this clonotype was seen many times. The CDR3 is CASSSGANVLTF. The CDR3 DNA reads as TGTGCCAGCAGCTCTGGGGCCAACGTCCTGACTTTC. The V and J genes are TRBV7-8 and TRBJ2-6, with no clear D. CDR1 and CDR2 from the germline V gene are SGHVS and FQNEAQ. The V and J ends lost 4 bases and 2 bases respectively, with 0 bases between them. This CDR3 comprises 12 residues.

The CDR3 loop is CASSGLPYEQYF. CDR3 bases: TGTGCCAGTTCGGGCCTCCCCTACGAGCAGTACTTC. V gene TRBV30 combines with J gene TRBJ2-7; D uncertain. Germline V gives CDR1 GTSNPN, CDR2 SVGIG (reference sequence). Trimming pared 8 bases from V and 2 bases from J, leaving 13 bases between. The CDR3 has 12 amino acids.

The rearrangement uses TRBV5-1 and TRBJ2-3, with TRBD2 matching over 8 bases. Germline V gene sequence: CDR1 SGHRS, CDR2 YFSETQ. The CDR3 spans 14 residues. The V and J ends lost 5 bases and 4 bases, in that order; junction bases with no gene match: 6. The DNA of the CDR3 is TGCGCCAGCAGAGCGGGGGTAGGGCCAGATACGCAGTATTTT. Translating gives CASRAGVGPDTQYF.

The genes are TRBV27 and TRBJ2-1, with 7 nucleotides matching TRBD1. Germline CDR1 and CDR2: MNHEY and SMNVEV (reference sequence). This CDR3 region has 16 residues. V lost 5 bases to trimming and J lost 0 bases; unmatched junction nucleotides: 7. The DNA of the CDR3 is TGTGCCAGCAGTCAACAGGGGATTAGCTCCTACAATGAGCAGTTCTTC. Its protein is CASSQQGISSYNEQFF.

This chain links TRBV7-9 with TRBJ2-5; either TRBD1 or TRBD2 may fit D (5 bases each). CDR3 length: 15 amino acids. The germline V gene has CDR1 SEHNR and CDR2 FQNEAQ (reference sequence). The V end lost 8 bases, the J end lost 1 base, and 17 bases lay between the germline ends. The CDR3 sequence is CASRPGRATQETQYF. The CDR3 coding sequence is TGTGCCAGCCGGCCGGGGCGGGCTACCCAAGAGACCCAGTACTTC.

This clonotype showed up just a few times. The chain recombines TRBV7-9 with TRBJ2-2, with no clear D. The V and J ends lost 3 bases and 7 bases respectively, with 21 bases between them. Germline assignment: CDR1 SEHNR and CDR2 FQNEAQ (reference sequence). The CDR3 extends over 17 amino acids. CDR3 in amino acids: CASSFGSKALFFGELFF. CDR3 bases: TGTGCCAGCAGCTTTGGTTCTAAAGCGCTATTTTTCGGGGAGCTGTTTTTT.

This chain connects TRBV7-9 to TRBJ2-4; no clear D gene. This CDR3 region has 16 residues. Germline CDR1 and CDR2: SEHNR and FQNEAQ (reference sequence). Between the trimmed V and J ends, which lost 4 bases and 0 bases, there was a span of 13 bases. The CDR3 region is CASSSMNLLAKNIQYF. Here the CDR3 DNA reads TGTGCCAGCAGCTCAATGAACCTTTTAGCCAAAAACATTCAGTACTTC.

There are a few counts of this clonotype. The chain is built from TRBV4-3 and TRBJ2-1; possibly TRBD1 for D (6 bases). The V gene lost 0 bases and the J gene lost 9 bases, with 15 bases spanning the gap. The CDR3 sequence is 15 residues long. Germline V gives CDR1 LGHNA, CDR2 YSLEER. CDR3 in DNA: TGCGCCAGCAGCCAAGAAGGGCTAGAAGGGGGTGAGCAGTTCTTC. It specifies CASSQEGLEGGEQFF.

This clonotype was recorded a few times. This sequence joins TRBV5-6 and TRBJ2-7, with 10 nucleotides matching TRBD1. Germline lookup yields CDR1 SGHDT and CDR2 YYEEEE. With 1 base clipped from V and 5 bases from J, the junction kept 9 bases outside the gene matches. The length of the CDR3 is 16 residues. CDR3 protein: CASSLTDRGFFDEQYF. In nucleotides, the CDR3 is TGTGCCAGCAGCTTGACGGACAGGGGGTTCTTTGACGAGCAGTACTTC.

This CDR3 is CASSFPTGYRSQFF. The CDR3 DNA is TGTGCCAGCAGCTTTCCGACGGGATACAGATCCCAGTTCTTC. The rearrangement joins TRBV5-6 to TRBJ2-1; the D gene is possibly TRBD2 (5 bases). CDR1 is SGHDT and CDR2 is YYEEEE in the germline V gene. V shed 2 bases and J shed 13 bases, with 19 bases lying between them. The CDR3 runs 14 residues.

This clonotype has a count of ten or more. DNA for the CDR3: TGTGCCAGCAGTCCACTTGAGGGACTCACCGGGGAGCTGTTTTTT. Its translation: CASSPLEGLTGELFF. The V call is TRBV12-3 or TRBV12-4, the J call TRBJ2-2, with D perhaps TRBD2 (6 bases). This CDR3 region has 15 residues. Trimming removed 5 bases at V and 4 bases at J, with 14 bases between.

The V call is TRBV19, the J call TRBJ2-1; no firm D call. The ends were cut back, 7 bases at V and 0 bases at J, with 16 bases in the middle. The CDR3 has 16 amino acids. Germline V lookup: CDR1 LNHDA, CDR2 SQIVND (reference sequence). CDR3 sequence reads: CASTPSPVSSYNEQFF. The CDR3 DNA follows: TGTGCCAGTACCCCATCCCCAGTGAGCTCCTACAATGAGCAGTTCTTC.

This clonotype was counted at least ten times. The chain joins TRBV6-1 to TRBJ2-5, with TRBD1 matching 7 bases. V shed 6 bases, J shed 1 base, and the junction held 11 bases outside the gene matches. Germline CDR1 MNHNS, CDR2 SASEGT. This CDR3 region has 16 residues. The CDR3 nucleotides read TGTGCCAGCAGACTATCTACAGGGGAATTCCAAGAGACCCAGTACTTC. Residues: CASRLSTGEFQETQYF.

This clonotype was seen a few times. The V and J genes are TRBV28 and TRBJ2-1; 11 positions match TRBD2. The CDR3 runs 16 residues. CDR1 and CDR2 (germline): MDHEN, SYDVKM. Trimming at V came to 5 bases and at J to 5 bases, leaving 8 bases not matched to a gene. The CDR3 nucleotides are TGTGCCAGCAGTACCTACGGGGGACTAGCGGACAATGAGCAGTTCTTC. Protein sequence: CASSTYGGLADNEQFF.

This chain links TRBV5-1 with TRBJ2-1, with 9 bases aligning to TRBD1. The CDR3 runs to 15 residues. With V trimmed by 0 bases and J by 6 bases, 4 bases remained unmatched. Germline-derived CDR1 and CDR2 are SGHRS and YFSETQ. The CDR3 reads CASSLDRGLSNEQFF. The CDR3 DNA reads TGCGCCAGCAGCTTGGACAGGGGGCTAAGCAATGAGCAGTTCTTC.

The chain employs TRBV28 and TRBJ2-3; 11 bases are shared with TRBD1. The CDR3 sequence is 14 residues long. V gave up 7 bases and J gave up 4 bases; unmatched junction bases: 4. Per germline, CDR1 MDHEN and CDR2 SYDVKM. The CDR3 reads CASNPGQGADTQYF. CDR3 DNA: TGTGCCAGCAATCCGGGACAGGGGGCAGATACGCAGTATTTT. Looking up the rest from reference TRBV28 and TRBJ2-3 gives the full variable domain: DVKVTQSSRYLVKRTGEKVFLECVQDMDHENMFWYRQDPGLGLRLIYFSYDVKMKEKGDIPEGYSVSREKKERFSLILESASTNQTSMYLCASNPGQGADTQYFGPGTRLTVL.

In this sample, this clonotype turned up many times. This rearrangement joins TRBV24-1 to TRBJ2-1, with D perhaps assigned TRBD1 or TRBD2 (5 bases each). V shed 2 bases and J shed 7 bases, with 8 bases lying between them. The CDR3 length is 13 residues. Per germline, CDR1 KGHDR and CDR2 SFDVKD. The CDR3 region has the DNA TGTGCCACCAGTGATTCTTGGGGGAATGAGCAGTTCTTC. Translating gives CATSDSWGNEQFF.

This clonotype was seen a handful of times. The rearrangement links TRBV25-1 to TRBJ2-7; no reliable D call. The germline CDR1 and CDR2 sequences are MGHDK and SYGVNS. CDR3 length equals 11 residues. Trimming took 7 bases from V and 3 from J, leaving 7 bases between them. This CDR3 reads CASTRGYEQYF. In nucleotides, the CDR3 is TGTGCCAGCACCCGAGGCTACGAGCAGTACTTC.

This clonotype has ten or more counts. The chain carries TRBV6-5 and TRBJ2-7, with D hard to call. V shed 0 bases and J shed 0 bases, with 12 bases lying between them. This CDR3 is 16 amino acids long. Looked up from germline, CDR1 is MNHEY and CDR2 is SVGAGI. The CDR3 DNA reads TGTGCCAGCAGTTACTCCCAGGCTGTAAGCTCCTACGAGCAGTACTTC. Translation gives CASSYSQAVSSYEQYF.

This clonotype was observed a few times. The chain carries TRBV27 and TRBJ2-4; TRBD2 matches 10 bases. After removal of 2 bases from V and 9 bases from J, the junction contained 10 bases not matched to a gene. This CDR3 is 16 amino acids long. From germline, CDR1 is MNHEY and CDR2 SMNVEV (reference sequence). The CDR3 DNA reads as TGTGCCAGCAGTTTAGGTTGGGTGACTAGCGGGTCCATTCAGTACTTC. It codes for CASSLGWVTSGSIQYF.

The chain carries TRBV6-5 and TRBJ2-1; 11 nucleotides agree with TRBD2. Germline CDR1 reads MNHEY; CDR2 reads SVGAGI. J lost 9 bases, V lost 2 bases, and 6 bases had no gene match. The CDR3 is 15 amino acids. The CDR3 DNA sequence: TGTGCCAGCAGTTACCTAGCGGGAGGCGGGAGTGAGCAGTTCTTC. Protein: CASSYLAGGGSEQFF.

This clonotype was counted only a few times. V and J are TRBV29-1 and TRBJ2-7; 7 positions match TRBD1. Germline CDR1 reads SQVTM; CDR2 reads ANQGSEA. The junction had 7 bases not matched to a gene; V was cut back by 5 bases and J by 0 bases. The CDR3 spans 14 residues. The DNA of the CDR3 is TGCAGCGTTACAGGGGAATTTAGCTCCTACGAGCAGTACTTC. Its translation is CSVTGEFSSYEQYF.

There are many counts of this clonotype. The J gene is TRBJ2-7, the V gene TRBV27, with 9 bases identical to TRBD2. Germline assignment: CDR1 MNHEY and CDR2 SMNVEV (reference sequence). With V trimmed by 2 bases and J by 6 bases, 2 bases remained unmatched. The CDR3 is 13 amino acids. CDR3 residues: CASSLSGRSEQYF. CDR3 coding DNA: TGTGCCAGCAGTTTAAGCGGGAGGTCCGAGCAGTACTTC.

This clonotype appeared many times. V and J are TRBV14 and TRBJ2-7; TRBD1 might be the D (6 bases). Trimming removed 5 bases from V and 6 bases from J, with 14 bases in between. Germline CDR1 reads SGHDN; CDR2 reads FVKESK. This CDR3 contains 13 residues. Here the CDR3 DNA reads TGTGCCAGCAGCTGGACAGAAAGGGCCGAGCAGTACTTC. Translated: CASSWTERAEQYF.